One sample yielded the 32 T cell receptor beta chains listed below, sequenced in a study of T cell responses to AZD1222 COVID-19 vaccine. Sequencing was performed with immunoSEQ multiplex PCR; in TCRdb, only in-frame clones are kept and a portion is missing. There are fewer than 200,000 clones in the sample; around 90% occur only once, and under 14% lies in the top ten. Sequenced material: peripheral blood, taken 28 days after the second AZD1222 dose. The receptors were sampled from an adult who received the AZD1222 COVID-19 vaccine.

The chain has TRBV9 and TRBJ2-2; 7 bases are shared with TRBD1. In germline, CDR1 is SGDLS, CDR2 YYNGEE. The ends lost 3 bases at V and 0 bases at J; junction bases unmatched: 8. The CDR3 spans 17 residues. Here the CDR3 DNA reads TGTGCCAGCAGCGAATTCGTCGGGACAGCGAACACCGGGGAGCTGTTTTTT. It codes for CASSEFVGTANTGELFF.

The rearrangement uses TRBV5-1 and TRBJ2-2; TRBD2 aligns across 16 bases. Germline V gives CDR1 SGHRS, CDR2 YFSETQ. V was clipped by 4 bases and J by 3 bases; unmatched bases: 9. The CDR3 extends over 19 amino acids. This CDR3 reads CASSPGTSGGAMYTGELFF. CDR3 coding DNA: TGCGCCAGCAGCCCCGGGACTAGCGGGGGGGCGATGTACACCGGGGAGCTGTTTTTT.

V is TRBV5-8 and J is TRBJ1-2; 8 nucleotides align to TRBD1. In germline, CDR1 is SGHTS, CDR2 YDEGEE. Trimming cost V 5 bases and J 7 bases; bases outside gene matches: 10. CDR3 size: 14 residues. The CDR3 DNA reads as TGTGCCAGCAGACCCAGACAGGGGATGGGTGGCTACACCTTC. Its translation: CASRPRQGMGGYTF.

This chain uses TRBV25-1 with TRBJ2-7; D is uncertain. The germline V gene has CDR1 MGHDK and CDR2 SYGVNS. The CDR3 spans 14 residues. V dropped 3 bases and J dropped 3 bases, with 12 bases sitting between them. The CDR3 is CASSDSSADYEQYF. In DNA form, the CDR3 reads TGTGCCAGCAGTGACTCGAGCGCGGACTACGAGCAGTACTTC.

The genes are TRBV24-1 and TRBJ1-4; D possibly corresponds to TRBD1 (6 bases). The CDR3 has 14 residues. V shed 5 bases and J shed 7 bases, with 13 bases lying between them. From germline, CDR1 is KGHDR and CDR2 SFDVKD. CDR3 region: CATSAGQGTEKLFF. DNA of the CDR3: TGTGCCACCAGTGCCGGGCAGGGGACTGAAAAACTGTTTTTT.

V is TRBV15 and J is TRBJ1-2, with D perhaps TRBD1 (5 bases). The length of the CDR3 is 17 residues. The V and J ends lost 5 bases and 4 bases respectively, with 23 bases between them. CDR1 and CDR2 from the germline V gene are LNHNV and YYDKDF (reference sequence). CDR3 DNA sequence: TGTGCCACCAGCGGAACTTTCGGGGCAGGGACTTTCTATGGCTACACCTTC. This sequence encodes CATSGTFGAGTFYGYTF.

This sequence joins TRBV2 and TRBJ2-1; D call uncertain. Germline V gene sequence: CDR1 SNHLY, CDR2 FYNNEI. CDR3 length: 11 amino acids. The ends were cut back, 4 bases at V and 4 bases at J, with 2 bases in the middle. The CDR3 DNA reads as TGTGCCAGCAGTGGATACAATGAGCAGTTCTTC. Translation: CASSGYNEQFF.

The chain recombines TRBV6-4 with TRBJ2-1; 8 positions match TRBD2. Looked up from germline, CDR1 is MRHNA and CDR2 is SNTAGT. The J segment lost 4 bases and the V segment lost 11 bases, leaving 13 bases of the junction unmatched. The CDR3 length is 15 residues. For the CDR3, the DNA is TGTGCCTCCCGACTCAGCGGGGGACCTTACAATGAGCAGTTCTTC. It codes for CASRLSGGPYNEQFF.

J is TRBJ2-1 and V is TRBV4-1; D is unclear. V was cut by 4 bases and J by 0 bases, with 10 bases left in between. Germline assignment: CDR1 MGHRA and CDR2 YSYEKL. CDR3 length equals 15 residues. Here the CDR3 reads CASSPTIRSYNEQFF. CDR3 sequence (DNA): TGCGCCAGCAGCCCAACTATTCGCTCCTACAATGAGCAGTTCTTC.

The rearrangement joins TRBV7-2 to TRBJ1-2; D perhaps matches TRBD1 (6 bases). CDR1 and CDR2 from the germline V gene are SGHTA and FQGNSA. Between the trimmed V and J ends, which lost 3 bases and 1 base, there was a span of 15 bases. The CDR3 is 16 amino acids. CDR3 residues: CASSFGGLGSNYGYTF. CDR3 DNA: TGTGCCAGCAGCTTCGGGGGGCTAGGTAGTAACTATGGCTACACCTTC.

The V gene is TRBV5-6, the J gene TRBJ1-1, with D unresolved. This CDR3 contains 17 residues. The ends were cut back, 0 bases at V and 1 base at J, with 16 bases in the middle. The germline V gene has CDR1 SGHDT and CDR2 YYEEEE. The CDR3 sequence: CASSLAQTLRENTEAFF. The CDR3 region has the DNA TGTGCCAGCAGCTTGGCCCAGACGCTACGGGAGAACACTGAAGCTTTCTTT.

The CDR3 spells CASSNQGRPNYGYTF. The DNA for the CDR3 is TGTGCCAGTAGTAACCAGGGACGACCTAACTATGGCTACACCTTC. This sequence joins TRBV19 and TRBJ1-2; a weak D match, TRBD1 (5 bases). The germline gives CDR1 LNHDA, CDR2 SQIVND (reference sequence). Trimming cost V 4 bases and J 0 bases, with 12 bases left between them. The CDR3 sequence is 15 residues long.

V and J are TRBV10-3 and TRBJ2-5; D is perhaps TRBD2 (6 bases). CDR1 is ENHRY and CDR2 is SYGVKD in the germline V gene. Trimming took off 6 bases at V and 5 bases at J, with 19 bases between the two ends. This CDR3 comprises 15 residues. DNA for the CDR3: TGTGCCATCAGGGGGGGAGCCCGCTCCACGGAGACCCAGTACTTC. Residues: CAIRGGARSTETQYF.

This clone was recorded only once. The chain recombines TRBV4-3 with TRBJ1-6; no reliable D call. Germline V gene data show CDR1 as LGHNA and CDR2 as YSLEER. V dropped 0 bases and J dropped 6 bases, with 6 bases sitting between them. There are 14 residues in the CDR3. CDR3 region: CASSQDHPNSPLHF. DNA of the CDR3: TGCGCCAGCAGCCAAGATCACCCTAATTCACCCCTCCACTTT.

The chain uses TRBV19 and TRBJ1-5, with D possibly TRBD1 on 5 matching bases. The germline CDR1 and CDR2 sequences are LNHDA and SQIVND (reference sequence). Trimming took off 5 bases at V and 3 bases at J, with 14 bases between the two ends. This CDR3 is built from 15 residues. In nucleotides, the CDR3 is TGTGCCAGTAGTTCAAGGATGGGGGACAATCAGCCCCAGCATTTT. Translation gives CASSSRMGDNQPQHF.

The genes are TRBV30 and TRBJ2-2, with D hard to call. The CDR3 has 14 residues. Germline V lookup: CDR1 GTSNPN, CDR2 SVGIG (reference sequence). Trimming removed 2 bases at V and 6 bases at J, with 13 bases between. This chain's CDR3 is CAWSPRSPAGELFF. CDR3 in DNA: TGTGCCTGGAGTCCCAGGAGCCCCGCCGGGGAGCTGTTTTTT.

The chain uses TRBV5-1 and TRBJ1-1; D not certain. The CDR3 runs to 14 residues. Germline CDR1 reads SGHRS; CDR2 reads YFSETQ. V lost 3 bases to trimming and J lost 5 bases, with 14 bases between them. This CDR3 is CASSSRAPGTEAFF. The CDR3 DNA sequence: TGCGCCAGCAGCTCAAGAGCGCCGGGAACTGAAGCTTTCTTT.

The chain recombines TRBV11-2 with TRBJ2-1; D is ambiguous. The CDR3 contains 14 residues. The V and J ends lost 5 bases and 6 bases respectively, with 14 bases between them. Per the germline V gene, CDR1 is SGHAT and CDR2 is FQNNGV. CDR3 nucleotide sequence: TGTGCCAGCAGCGCGATGAGGACGGGCAATGAGCAGTTCTTC. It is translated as CASSAMRTGNEQFF.

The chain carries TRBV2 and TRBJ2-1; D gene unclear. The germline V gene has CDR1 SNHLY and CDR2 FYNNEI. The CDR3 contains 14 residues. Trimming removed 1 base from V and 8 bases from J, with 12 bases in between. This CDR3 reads CASSEVPGYDEQFF. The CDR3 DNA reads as TGTGCCAGCAGTGAAGTTCCCGGGTACGATGAGCAGTTCTTC.

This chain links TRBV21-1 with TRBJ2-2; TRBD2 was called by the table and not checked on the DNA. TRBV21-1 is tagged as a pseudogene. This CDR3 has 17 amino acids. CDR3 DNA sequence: TGTGCCATTACCGGTGGGCGGGGGGGAGCGAACACCGGGGAGCTGTTTTTT. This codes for CAITGGRGGANTGELFF.

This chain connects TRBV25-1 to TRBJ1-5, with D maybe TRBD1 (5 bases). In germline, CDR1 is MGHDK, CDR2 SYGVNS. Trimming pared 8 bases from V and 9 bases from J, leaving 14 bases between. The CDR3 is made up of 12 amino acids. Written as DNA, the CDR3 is TGTGCCAGCCGGGGGGAATATCGGCCCCAGCATTTT. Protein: CASRGEYRPQHF.

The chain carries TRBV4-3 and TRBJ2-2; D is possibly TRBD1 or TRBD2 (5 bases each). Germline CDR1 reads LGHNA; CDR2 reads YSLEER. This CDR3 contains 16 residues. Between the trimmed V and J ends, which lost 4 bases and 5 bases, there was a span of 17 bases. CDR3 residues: CASSPQSGRSTGELFF. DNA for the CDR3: TGCGCCAGCAGCCCCCAGTCGGGGCGGAGTACCGGGGAGCTGTTTTTT.

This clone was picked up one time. DNA for the CDR3: TGTGCCAGCAGTCGACAGGCCGCTGAAGCTTTCTTT. Amino acids: CASSRQAAEAFF. The chain joins TRBV12-3 or TRBV12-4 to TRBJ1-1; weak D call: TRBD1 (6 bases). Trimming removed 5 bases from V and 6 bases from J, with 10 bases in between. This CDR3 is built from 12 residues.

CDR3 residues: CASSPGTPDEKLFF. Here the CDR3 DNA reads TGCGCCAGCAGCCCCGGGACACCAGATGAAAAACTGTTTTTT. J is TRBJ1-4 and V is TRBV5-1, with D perhaps matching TRBD1 (6 bases). The CDR3 extends over 14 amino acids. With 4 bases removed from V and 6 bases from J, the gap between germline ends came to 13 bases. The germline gives CDR1 SGHRS, CDR2 YFSETQ. Full variable domain (remainder filled in from reference TRBV5-1 and TRBJ1-4): KAGVTQTPRYLIKTRGQQVTLSCSPISGHRSVSWYQQTPGQGLQFLFEYFSETQRNKGNFPGRFSGRQFSNSRSEMNVSTLELGDSALYLCASSPGTPDEKLFFGSGTQLSVL.

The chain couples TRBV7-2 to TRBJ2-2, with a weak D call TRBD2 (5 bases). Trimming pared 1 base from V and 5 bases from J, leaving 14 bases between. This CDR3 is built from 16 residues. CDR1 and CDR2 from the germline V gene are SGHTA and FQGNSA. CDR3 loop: CASSLVTSSGTGELFF. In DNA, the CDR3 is TGTGCCAGCAGCTTAGTGACATCCTCGGGGACCGGGGAGCTGTTTTTT.

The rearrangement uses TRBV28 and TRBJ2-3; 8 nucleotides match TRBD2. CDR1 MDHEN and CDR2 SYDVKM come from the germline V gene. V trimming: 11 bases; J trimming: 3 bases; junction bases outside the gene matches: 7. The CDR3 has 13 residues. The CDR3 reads CAYRSGGTDTQYF. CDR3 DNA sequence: TGTGCCTACAGGAGCGGGGGAACAGATACGCAGTATTTT. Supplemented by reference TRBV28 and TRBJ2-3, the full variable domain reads DVKVTQSSRYLVKRTGEKVFLECVQDMDHENMFWYRQDPGLGLRLIYFSYDVKMKEKGDIPEGYSVSREKKERFSLILESASTNQTSMYLCAYRSGGTDTQYFGPGTRLTVL.

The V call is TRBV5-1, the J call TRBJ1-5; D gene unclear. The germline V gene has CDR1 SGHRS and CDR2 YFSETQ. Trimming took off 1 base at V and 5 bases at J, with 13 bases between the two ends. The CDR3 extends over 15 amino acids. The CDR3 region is CASSLSPGADQPQHF. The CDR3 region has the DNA TGCGCCAGCAGCTTGAGTCCAGGAGCCGATCAGCCCCAGCATTTT. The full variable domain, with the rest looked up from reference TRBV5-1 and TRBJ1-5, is KAGVTQTPRYLIKTRGQQVTLSCSPISGHRSVSWYQQTPGQGLQFLFEYFSETQRNKGNFPGRFSGRQFSNSRSEMNVSTLELGDSALYLCASSLSPGADQPQHFGDGTRLSIL.

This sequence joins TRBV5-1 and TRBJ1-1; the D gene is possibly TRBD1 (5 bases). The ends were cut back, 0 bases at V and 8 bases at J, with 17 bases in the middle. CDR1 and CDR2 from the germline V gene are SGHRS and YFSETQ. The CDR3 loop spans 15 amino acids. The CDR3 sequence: CASSLDGASVKEAFF. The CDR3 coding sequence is TGCGCCAGCAGCTTGGACGGGGCCTCGGTGAAGGAAGCTTTCTTT.

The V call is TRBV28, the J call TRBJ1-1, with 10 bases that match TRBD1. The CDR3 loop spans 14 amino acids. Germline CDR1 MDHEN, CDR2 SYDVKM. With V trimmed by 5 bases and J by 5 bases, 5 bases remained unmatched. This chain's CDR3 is CASSRTGGLTEAFF. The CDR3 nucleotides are TGTGCCAGCAGTCGGACAGGGGGGTTAACTGAAGCTTTCTTT.

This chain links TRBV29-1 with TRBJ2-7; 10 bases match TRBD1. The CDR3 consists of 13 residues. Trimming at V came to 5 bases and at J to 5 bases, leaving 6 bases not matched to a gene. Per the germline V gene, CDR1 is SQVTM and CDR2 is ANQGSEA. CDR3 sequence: CSVKRTGGDEQYF. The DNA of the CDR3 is TGCAGCGTTAAGCGGACAGGGGGGGACGAGCAGTACTTC.

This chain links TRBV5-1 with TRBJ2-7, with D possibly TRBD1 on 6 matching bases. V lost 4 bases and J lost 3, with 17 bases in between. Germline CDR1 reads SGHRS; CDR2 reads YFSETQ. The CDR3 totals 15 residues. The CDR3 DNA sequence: TGCGCCAGCAGCCCTCAGACAGGTCTTTACTACGAGCAGTACTTC. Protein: CASSPQTGLYYEQYF.

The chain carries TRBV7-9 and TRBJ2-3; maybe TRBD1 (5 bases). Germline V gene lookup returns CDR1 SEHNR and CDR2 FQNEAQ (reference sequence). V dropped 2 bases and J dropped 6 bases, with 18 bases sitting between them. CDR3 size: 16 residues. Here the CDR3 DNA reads TGTGCCAGCAGCTTATTGGCGACAGCGATCGGTGATACGCAGTATTTT. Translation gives CASSLLATAIGDTQYF.